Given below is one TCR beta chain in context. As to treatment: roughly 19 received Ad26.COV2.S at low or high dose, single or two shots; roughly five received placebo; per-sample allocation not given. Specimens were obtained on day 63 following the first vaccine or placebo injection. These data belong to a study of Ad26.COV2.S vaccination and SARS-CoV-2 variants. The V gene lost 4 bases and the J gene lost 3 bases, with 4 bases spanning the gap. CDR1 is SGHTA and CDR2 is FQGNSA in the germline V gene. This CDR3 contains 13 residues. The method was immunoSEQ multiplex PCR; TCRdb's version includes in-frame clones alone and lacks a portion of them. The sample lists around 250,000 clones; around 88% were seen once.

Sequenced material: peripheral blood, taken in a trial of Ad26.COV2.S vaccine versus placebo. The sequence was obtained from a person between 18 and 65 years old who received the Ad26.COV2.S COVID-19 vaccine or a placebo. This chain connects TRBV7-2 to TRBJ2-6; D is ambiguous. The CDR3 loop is CASSSFGANVLTF. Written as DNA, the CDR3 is TGTGCCAGCAGCTCCTTTGGGGCCAACGTCCTGACTTTC.